Shown below are 14 T cell receptor beta chains from a single sample sequenced in a study of blood T cell repertoires in COVID-19. Repertoires were generated with immunoSEQ multiplex PCR, while TCRdb's copy carries only in-frame clones and drops some. The sample has roughly 140,000 clones; 80% to 90% are singletons. Material for sequencing was PBMCs or T cells enriched from blood (not recorded which). Receptors were obtained from a man aged 60-69 years who had recovered from COVID-19.

The chain recombines TRBV7-4 with TRBJ1-2; TRBD1 agrees at 11 bases. Germline CDR1 is SGHVT and CDR2 is SQSDAQ. The CDR3 contains 17 residues. Trimming cost V 8 bases and J 4 bases; bases outside gene matches: 15. CDR3 region: CASPGFSDRGRGYGYTF. CDR3 coding DNA: TGTGCCAGCCCCGGCTTTTCGGACAGGGGGCGCGGCTATGGCTACACCTTC. The entire variable domain, with the rest obtained from reference TRBV7-4 and TRBJ1-2, is as follows: GAGVSQSPRYKVAKRGRDVALRCDSISGHVTLYWYRQTLGQGSEVLTYSQSDAQRDKSGRPSGRFSAERPERSVSTLKIQRTEQGDSAVYLCASPGFSDRGRGYGYTFGSGTRLTVV.

The genes are TRBV27 and TRBJ2-1; a weak D match, TRBD2 (6 bases). V was clipped by 7 bases and J by 8 bases, with 15 bases between them. Germline CDR1 is MNHEY and CDR2 is SMNVEV (reference sequence). The CDR3 runs to 13 residues. Written as DNA, the CDR3 is TGTGCCAGCAAATACGGGAGATTTGATGAGCAGTTCTTC. As protein: CASKYGRFDEQFF.

The chain employs TRBV30 and TRBJ2-7; a weak D match, TRBD2 (5 bases). Between the trimmed V and J ends, which lost 3 bases and 3 bases, there was a span of 12 bases. The CDR3 loop spans 13 amino acids. CDR1 and CDR2 (germline): GTSNPN, SVGIG (reference sequence). In DNA form, the CDR3 reads TGTGCCTGGAGGCCCCCCGGGGTCTACGAGCAGTACTTC. Its translation is CAWRPPGVYEQYF.

CDR3 nucleotides: TGTGCCAGCAGGGTATCAGGGGTTACAACCGGGGAGCTGTTTTTT. This encodes CASRVSGVTTGELFF. J is TRBJ2-2 and V is TRBV27; tentatively, D is TRBD1 (6 bases). This CDR3 spans 15 amino acids. Trimming removed 6 bases from V and 5 bases from J, with 16 bases in between. CDR1 is MNHEY and CDR2 is SMNVEV in the germline V gene (reference sequence).

The chain combines TRBV28 with TRBJ1-2; D unclear. The CDR3 covers 14 residues. Germline V gives CDR1 MDHEN, CDR2 SYDVKM. The V and J ends lost 4 bases and 4 bases respectively, with 13 bases between them. CDR3 in amino acids: CASSSPLVVYGYTF. The CDR3 region has the DNA TGTGCCAGCAGTTCACCCCTAGTCGTCTATGGCTACACCTTC.

This rearrangement joins TRBV4-1 to TRBJ2-5, with D uncertain. The germline V and J ends were trimmed by 1 base and 1 base, with 7 bases remaining between them. In germline, CDR1 is MGHRA, CDR2 YSYEKL. The CDR3 runs to 14 residues. The CDR3 is CASSQGEVQETQYF. As DNA, the CDR3 is TGCGCCAGCAGCCAAGGAGAGGTCCAAGAGACCCAGTACTTC.

Only a few counts were recorded for this clone. V usage is TRBV9 and J usage is TRBJ2-7; 9 bases are a match to TRBD1. The V gene end was trimmed by 2 bases and the J gene end by 4 bases; junction bases not matched to a gene: 4. The germline V gene encodes CDR1 SGDLS and CDR2 YYNGEE. The CDR3 spans 14 residues. CDR3: CASSVGTGNYEQYF. CDR3 sequence (DNA): TGTGCCAGCAGCGTGGGGACAGGGAATTACGAGCAGTACTTC. Combining the CDR3 with reference TRBV9 and TRBJ2-7 gives the whole variable domain DSGVTQTPKHLITATGQRVTLRCSPRSGDLSVYWYQQSLDQGLQFLIQYYNGEERAKGNILERFSAQQFPDLHSELNLSSLELGDSALYFCASSVGTGNYEQYFGPGTRLTVT.

As DNA, the CDR3 is TGTGCCAGCAGTTTACTAGCGGGGAGCACAGATACGCAGTATTTT. Protein sequence: CASSLLAGSTDTQYF. The V gene is TRBV27, the J gene TRBJ2-3; 9 nucleotides match TRBD2. CDR1 and CDR2 (germline): MNHEY, SMNVEV (reference sequence). After removal of 2 bases from V and 0 bases from J, the junction contained 0 bases not matched to a gene. This CDR3 is 15 amino acids long.

V is TRBV18 and J is TRBJ1-5; 7 bases line up with TRBD1. With 6 bases clipped from V and 14 bases from J, the junction kept 10 bases outside the gene matches. Per the germline V gene, CDR1 is KGHSH and CDR2 is LQKENI. The CDR3 loop spans 12 amino acids. CDR3 region: CASSLGQAIKHF. The CDR3 DNA sequence: TGTGCCAGCTCCCTCGGACAGGCCATCAAGCATTTT. Full variable domain (remainder filled in from reference TRBV18 and TRBJ1-5): NAGVMQNPRHLVRRRGQEARLRCSPMKGHSHVYWYRQLPEEGLKFMVYLQKENIIDESGMPKERFSAEFPKEGPSILRIQQVVRGDSAAYFCASSLGQAIKHFGDGTRLSIL.

The chain employs TRBV2 and TRBJ2-5; weak D call: TRBD1 (6 bases). Germline CDR1 reads SNHLY; CDR2 reads FYNNEI. This CDR3 is built from 17 residues. V was trimmed by 3 bases and J by 1 base, leaving 18 bases between them. The DNA for the CDR3 is TGTGCCAGCAGTGACCCGACAGGCCCTGGAGGCCAAGAGACCCAGTACTTC. Amino acids: CASSDPTGPGGQETQYF.

The chain links TRBV6-5 to TRBJ1-1; 7 bases are a match to TRBD1. Trimming took 7 bases from V and 7 from J; bases not matched to a gene: 12. Germline loops: CDR1 MNHEY, CDR2 SVGAGI. The length of the CDR3 is 14 residues. The DNA of the CDR3 is TGTGCCAGCACGACGACCGGGACAGCCATTGAAGCTTTCTTT. This gives the protein CASTTTGTAIEAFF.

J is TRBJ1-1 and V is TRBV27; the D gene is possibly TRBD1 (5 bases). CDR1 and CDR2 (germline): MNHEY, SMNVEV (reference sequence). The CDR3 consists of 14 residues. Trimming took 7 bases from V and 7 from J, leaving 19 bases between them. The CDR3: CASTPGRVEGEAFF. As DNA, the CDR3 is TGTGCCAGCACCCCGGGCAGGGTAGAAGGTGAAGCTTTCTTT.

The chain is built from TRBV7-9 and TRBJ2-1, with TRBD1 matching over 7 bases. Germline V gene lookup returns CDR1 SEHNR and CDR2 FQNEAQ (reference sequence). The CDR3 length is 14 residues. The V segment lost 5 bases and the J segment 6 bases; nucleotides outside the gene matches: 7. CDR3 protein: CASSRGQWSNEQFF. CDR3 coding DNA: TGTGCCAGCAGCCGGGGACAGTGGTCCAATGAGCAGTTCTTC.

V and J are TRBV20-1 and TRBJ2-4; D ambiguous. The CDR3 extends over 11 amino acids. The V gene lost 3 bases and the J gene lost 3 bases, with 3 bases spanning the gap. Germline-derived CDR1 and CDR2 are DFQATT and SNEGSKA (reference sequence). CDR3 sequence (DNA): TGCAGTGCTAGGCGCAAAAACATTCAGTACTTC. Protein: CSARRKNIQYF.